The T cell receptor beta chain under discussion was sequenced for a study of blood T cells in healthy people across ages. It was with a sample-barcoded 5' primer and a J-beta primer mix that a second PCR of about 6 to 12 cycles was run. From the 5' RACE reads, TCRdb called clonotypes with MiXCR, one entry per CDR3 protein. The sample yields approximately 800,000 distinct CDR3 sequences, roughly 25% seen once. V was trimmed by 0 bases and J by 0 bases, leaving 8 bases between them. Germline values: CDR1 LNHNV, CDR2 YYDKDF (reference sequence). This CDR3 spans 15 amino acids. These same records also appear under a second study, on T cells of mothers and their children. In that study: The people who donated were three healthy Caucasian mothers and their six children.

This clonotype was sampled from a boy under 18 in good health. Material: blood. The rearrangement uses TRBV15 and TRBJ1-1, with unresolved D. This CDR3 is CATSREGLLNTEAFF. CDR3 bases: TGTGCCACCAGCAGAGAGGGCCTGCTGAACACTGAAGCTTTCTTT. Full variable domain (outside the CDR3, taken from reference TRBV15 and TRBJ1-1): DAMVIQNPRYQVTQFGKPVTLSCSQTLNHNVMYWYQQKSSQAPKLLFHYYDKDFNNEADTPDNFQSRRPNTSFCFLDIRSPGLGDTAMYLCATSREGLLNTEAFFGQGTRLTVV.